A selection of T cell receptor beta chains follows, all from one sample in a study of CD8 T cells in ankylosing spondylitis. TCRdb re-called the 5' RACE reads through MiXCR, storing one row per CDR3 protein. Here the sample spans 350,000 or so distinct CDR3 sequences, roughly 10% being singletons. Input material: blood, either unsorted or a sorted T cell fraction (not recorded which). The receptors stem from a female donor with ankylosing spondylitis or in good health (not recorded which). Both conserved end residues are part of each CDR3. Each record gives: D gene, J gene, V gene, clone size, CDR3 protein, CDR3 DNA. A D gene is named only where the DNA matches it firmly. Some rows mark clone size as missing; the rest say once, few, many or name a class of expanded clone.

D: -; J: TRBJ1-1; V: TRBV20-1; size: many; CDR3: CSASGQEAFF; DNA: TGCAGTGCTAGCGGACAGGAAGCTTTCTTT
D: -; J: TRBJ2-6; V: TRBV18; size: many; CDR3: CASSPLDSGANVLTF; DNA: TGTGCCAGCTCACCGTTAGACTCTGGGGCCAACGTCCTGACTTTC
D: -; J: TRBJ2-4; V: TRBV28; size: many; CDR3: CASTLGVPAKNIQYF; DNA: TGTGCCAGCACCCTAGGGGTCCCAGCCAAAAACATTCAGTACTTC
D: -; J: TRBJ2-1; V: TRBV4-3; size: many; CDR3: CASSQDLGSTNEQFF; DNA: TGCGCCAGCAGCCAAGATCTCGGTAGCACCAATGAGCAGTTCTTC
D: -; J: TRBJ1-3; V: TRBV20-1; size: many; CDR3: CSARPRRENTIYF; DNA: TGCAGTGCTAGACCCCGACGCGAGAACACCATATATTTT
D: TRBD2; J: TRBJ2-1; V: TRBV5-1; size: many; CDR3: CASSPGLADYNEQFF; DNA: TGCGCCAGCAGCCCCGGACTAGCAGATTACAATGAGCAGTTCTTC
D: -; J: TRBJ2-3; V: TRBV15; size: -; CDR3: CATSSAADASTDTQYF; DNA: TGTGCCACCAGCAGCGCTGCAGACGCTAGCACAGATACGCAGTATTTT
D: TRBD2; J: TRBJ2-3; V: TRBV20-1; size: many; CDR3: CSARDGEAGLTDTQYF; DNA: TGCAGTGCTAGAGATGGGGAAGCGGGGCTCACAGATACGCAGTATTTT
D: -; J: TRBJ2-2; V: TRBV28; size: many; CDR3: CASSSPPNTGELFF; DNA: TGTGCCAGCAGTTCTCCCCCGAACACCGGGGAGCTGTTTTTT
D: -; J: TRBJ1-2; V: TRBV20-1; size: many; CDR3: CSASPLEVGYGYTF; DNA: TGCAGTGCTTCCCCATTAGAGGTGGGCTATGGCTACACCTTC
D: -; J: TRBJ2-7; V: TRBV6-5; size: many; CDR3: CASSYSGGSVDEQYF; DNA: TGTGCCAGCAGTTACTCGGGCGGTTCGGTGGACGAGCAGTACTTC
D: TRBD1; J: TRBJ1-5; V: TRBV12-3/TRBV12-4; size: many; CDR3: CASADRTGYNQPQHF; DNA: TGTGCCAGCGCTGATCGGACAGGATACAATCAGCCCCAGCATTTT
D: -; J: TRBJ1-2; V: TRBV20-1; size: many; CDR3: CSASTGTLYGYTF; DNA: TGCAGTGCTAGCACCGGGACCCTTTATGGCTACACCTTC
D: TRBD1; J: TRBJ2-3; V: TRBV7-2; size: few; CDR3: CASRLGQGRSTDTQYF; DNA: TGTGCCAGCAGACTAGGACAGGGACGGAGCACAGATACGCAGTATTTT
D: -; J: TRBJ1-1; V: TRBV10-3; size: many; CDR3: CAISEPRTEAFF; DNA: TGTGCCATCAGTGAGCCCCGCACTGAAGCTTTCTTT
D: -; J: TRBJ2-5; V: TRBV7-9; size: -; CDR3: CASSPVVYQETQYF; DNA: TGTGCCAGCAGCCCCGTAGTGTACCAAGAGACCCAGTACTTC
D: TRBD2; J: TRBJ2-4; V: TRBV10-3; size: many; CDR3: CAISPAGGSQDIQYF; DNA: TGTGCCATCAGCCCCGCGGGAGGGTCTCAGGACATTCAGTACTTC
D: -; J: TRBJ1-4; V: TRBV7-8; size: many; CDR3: CASSPPVTNEKLFF; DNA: TGTGCCAGCAGTCCCCCGGTAACAAATGAAAAACTGTTTTTT
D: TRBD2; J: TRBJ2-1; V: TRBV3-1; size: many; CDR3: CASSQQRVSGVHEQFF; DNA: TGTGCCAGCAGCCAACAAAGGGTTAGCGGGGTCCATGAGCAGTTCTTC
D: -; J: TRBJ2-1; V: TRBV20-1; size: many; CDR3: CSARDLARESRVYNEQFF; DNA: TGCAGTGCTAGAGATCTAGCGAGAGAGTCTAGGGTCTACAATGAGCAGTTCTTC
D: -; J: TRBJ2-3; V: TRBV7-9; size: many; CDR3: CASSFLADPTDTQYF; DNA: TGTGCCAGCAGCTTCTTAGCGGACCCCACAGATACGCAGTATTTT
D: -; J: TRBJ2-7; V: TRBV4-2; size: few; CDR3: CASSPPSAGTLSYEQYF; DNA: TGTGCCAGCAGCCCGCCTTCCGCCGGGACTCTATCCTACGAGCAGTACTTC
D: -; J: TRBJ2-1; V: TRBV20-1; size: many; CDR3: CSAPDYSYNEQFF; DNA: TGCAGTGCCCCAGACTACAGTTACAATGAGCAGTTCTTC
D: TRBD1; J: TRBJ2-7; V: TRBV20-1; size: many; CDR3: CSAKRTGGSYEQYF; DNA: TGCAGTGCTAAGAGGACAGGGGGTTCCTACGAGCAGTACTTC
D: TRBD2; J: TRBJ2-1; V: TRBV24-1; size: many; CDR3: CATSGTSGRNEQFF; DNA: TGTGCCACCTCCGGGACTAGCGGAAGGAATGAGCAGTTCTTC
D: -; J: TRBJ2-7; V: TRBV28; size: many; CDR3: CASSLPARSYEQYF; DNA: TGTGCCAGCAGTTTGCCCGCAAGGTCCTACGAGCAGTACTTC
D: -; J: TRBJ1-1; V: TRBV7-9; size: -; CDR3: CASSLFMEQSEAFF; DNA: TGTGCCAGCAGCTTATTTATGGAGCAGTCTGAAGCTTTCTTT
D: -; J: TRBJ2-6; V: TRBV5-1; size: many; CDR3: CASKSLGTSGANVLTF; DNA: TGCGCCAGCAAGTCTCTGGGAACCTCTGGGGCCAACGTCCTGACTTTC
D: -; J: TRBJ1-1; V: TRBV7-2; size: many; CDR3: CASSFSAGQEAFF; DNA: TGTGCCAGCAGCTTCAGTGCCGGGCAAGAAGCTTTCTTT
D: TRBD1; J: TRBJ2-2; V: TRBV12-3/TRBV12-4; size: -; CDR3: CASSPDRVGGELFF; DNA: TGTGCCAGCAGTCCAGACAGGGTTGGCGGGGAGCTGTTTTTT
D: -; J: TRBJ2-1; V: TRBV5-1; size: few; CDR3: CASSVYRRSSYNEQFF; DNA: TGCGCCAGCAGCGTCTACCGGAGGAGCTCCTACAATGAGCAGTTCTTC
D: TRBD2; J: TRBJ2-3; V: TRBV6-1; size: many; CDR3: CASSELGSGVGDTQYF; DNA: TGTGCCAGCAGTGAACTGGGTAGCGGGGTCGGAGATACGCAGTATTTT
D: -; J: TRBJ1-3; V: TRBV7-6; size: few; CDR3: CASSAAGLYGNTIYF; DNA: TGTGCCAGCAGCGCCGCAGGGTTATATGGAAACACCATATATTTT
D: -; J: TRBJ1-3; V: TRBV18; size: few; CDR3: CASSPPGLRGNTIYF; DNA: TGTGCCAGCTCACCACCGGGACTCCGGGGAAACACCATATATTTT
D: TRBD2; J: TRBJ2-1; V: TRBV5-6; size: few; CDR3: CASSPGLARINEQFF; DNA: TGTGCCAGCAGCCCCGGACTAGCCCGTATCAATGAGCAGTTCTTC
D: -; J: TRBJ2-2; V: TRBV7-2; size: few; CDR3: CASSFGTGWRAGELFF; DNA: TGTGCCAGCAGCTTTGGCACGGGCTGGAGGGCCGGGGAGCTGTTTTTT
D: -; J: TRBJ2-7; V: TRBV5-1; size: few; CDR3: CASSGDSFGNEQYF; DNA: TGCGCCAGCAGCGGAGACTCGTTTGGGAACGAGCAGTACTTC
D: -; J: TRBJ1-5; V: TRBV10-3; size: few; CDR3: CAISAQYNQPQHF; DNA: TGTGCCATCAGTGCACAGTACAATCAGCCCCAGCATTTT
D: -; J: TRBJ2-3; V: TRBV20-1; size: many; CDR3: CSALTDTDTQYF; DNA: TGCAGTGCTTTGACGGACACAGATACGCAGTATTTT
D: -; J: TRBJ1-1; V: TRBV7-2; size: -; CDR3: CASSSTVDRSFHTEAFF; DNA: TGTGCCAGCAGCTCCACGGTCGACAGGTCTTTCCACACTGAAGCTTTCTTT
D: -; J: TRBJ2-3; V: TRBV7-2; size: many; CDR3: CASSLDRAISTDTQYF; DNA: TGTGCCAGCAGCTTAGACCGGGCCATATCCACAGATACGCAGTATTTT
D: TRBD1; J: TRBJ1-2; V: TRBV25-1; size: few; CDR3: CACRDREGVTF; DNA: TGTGCCTGCCGGGACAGGGAAGGGGTAACCTTC
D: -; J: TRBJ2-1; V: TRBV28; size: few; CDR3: CASSSLTVVDNEQFF; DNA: TGTGCCAGCAGTTCCCTGACAGTGGTAGACAATGAGCAGTTCTTC